These 30 T cell receptor beta chains were sequenced from one sample in a study of control samples from healthy donors and cancer patients. Assay used: immunoSEQ multiplex PCR; TCRdb lists only in-frame clones, some missing. Of around 170,000 clones listed, around 88% are singletons. Sequences were obtained from blood. The receptors shown here come from a woman aged 25 to 39 in good health.

The chain joins TRBV27 to TRBJ2-7, with a tentative D call TRBD1 (6 bases). The CDR3 extends over 16 amino acids. V was clipped by 5 bases and J by 0 bases, with 17 bases between them. Germline V lookup: CDR1 MNHEY, CDR2 SMNVEV (reference sequence). In DNA form, the CDR3 reads TGTGCCAGCAGTCCGCTTCAGGGGTCAAGCTCCTACGAGCAGTACGTC. The encoded protein is CASSPLQGSSSYEQYV.

This clone was observed a handful of times. The genes are TRBV19 and TRBJ1-4; no clear D. Trimming took 6 bases from V and 0 from J, leaving 14 bases between them. This CDR3 has 16 amino acids. Germline V lookup: CDR1 LNHDA, CDR2 SQIVND (reference sequence). The CDR3 spells CASRIESGSTNEKLFF. In DNA, the CDR3 is TGTGCCAGTAGAATTGAGTCCGGGTCAACTAATGAAAAACTGTTTTTT.

The rearrangement joins TRBV20-1 to TRBJ2-3; 9 bases map to TRBD2. Germline loops: CDR1 DFQATT, CDR2 SNEGSKA (reference sequence). The V gene end was trimmed by 3 bases and the J gene end by 6 bases; junction bases not matched to a gene: 7. The CDR3 runs 14 residues. DNA of the CDR3: TGCAGTGCTAGTCCCAGCGGGGGGATTGATACGCAGTATTTT. This gives the protein CSASPSGGIDTQYF.

The chain uses TRBV7-9 and TRBJ2-7; 14 nucleotides match TRBD2. The V gene end was trimmed by 5 bases and the J gene end by 4 bases; junction bases not matched to a gene: 13. The CDR3 is 18 amino acids. Germline CDR1 reads SEHNR; CDR2 reads FQNEAQ (reference sequence). In DNA form, the CDR3 reads TGTGCCAGCAGCCCCTCCGGTGCGACTAGCGGGAGGGGGTACGAGCAGTACTTC. Translating it yields CASSPSGATSGRGYEQYF.

The chain combines TRBV9 with TRBJ2-2; perhaps TRBD1 as D (5 bases). The CDR3 spans 14 residues. V was shortened by 4 bases and J by 5 bases, with 12 bases between the two germline ends. In germline, CDR1 is SGDLS, CDR2 YYNGEE. CDR3: CASSLQTVTGELFF. CDR3 nucleotides: TGTGCCAGCAGCCTACAGACAGTTACCGGGGAGCTGTTTTTT. The variable domain in full, completed from reference TRBV9 and TRBJ2-2, reads DSGVTQTPKHLITATGQRVTLRCSPRSGDLSVYWYQQSLDQGLQFLIQYYNGEERAKGNILERFSAQQFPDLHSELNLSSLELGDSALYFCASSLQTVTGELFFGEGSRLTVL.

The rearrangement uses TRBV19 and TRBJ2-5; D call uncertain. CDR3 size: 14 residues. With 3 bases removed from V and 6 bases from J, the gap between germline ends came to 14 bases. The germline gives CDR1 LNHDA, CDR2 SQIVND (reference sequence). CDR3 region: CASSIRKAAQTQYF. The DNA of the CDR3 is TGTGCCAGTAGTATTAGAAAGGCCGCGCAGACCCAGTACTTC.

The V gene is TRBV15, the J gene TRBJ1-1; no clear D gene. In germline, CDR1 is LNHNV, CDR2 YYDKDF (reference sequence). The length of the CDR3 is 14 residues. Trimming cost V 1 base and J 1 base, with 7 bases left between them. CDR3 in DNA: TGTGCCACCAGCAGAGTGGCAGAGAACACTGAAGCTTTCTTT. Translating gives CATSRVAENTEAFF.

The chain is built from TRBV10-3 and TRBJ1-6, with D tentatively TRBD1 (5 bases). CDR1 and CDR2 from the germline V gene are ENHRY and SYGVKD. The CDR3 extends over 15 amino acids. The V end lost 2 bases, the J end lost 5 bases, and 10 bases lay between the germline ends. Written as DNA, the CDR3 is TGTGCCATCAGTGAGGGACCAGGGAATAATTCACCCCTCCACTTT. This codes for CAISEGPGNNSPLHF.

This chain joins TRBV27 and TRBJ1-5; no firm D call. The CDR3 has 13 amino acids. The V gene's germline CDR1 is MNHEY and CDR2 SMNVEV (reference sequence). Trimming removed 10 bases from V and 5 bases from J, with 15 bases in between. In nucleotides, the CDR3 is TGTGCCATCTCCCCCAGGCCGCATCAGCCCCAGCATTTT. Translation: CAISPRPHQPQHF.

The V gene is TRBV25-1, the J gene TRBJ1-2; a possible D gene is TRBD1 (6 bases). CDR3 length: 15 residues. Trimming removed 4 bases at V and 7 bases at J, with 19 bases between. Germline CDR1 is MGHDK and CDR2 is SYGVNS. CDR3: CASSGHLTGGSGYTF. CDR3 DNA: TGTGCCAGCAGTGGTCATTTGACAGGCGGCTCTGGCTACACCTTC.

This chain uses TRBV5-1 with TRBJ2-3; 13 bases line up with TRBD2. The trim removed 4 bases at V and 2 bases at J, leaving 4 bases unmatched. This CDR3 region has 16 residues. CDR1 and CDR2 from the germline V gene are SGHRS and YFSETQ. The DNA of the CDR3 is TGCGCCAGCAGCAGTGGGACTAGCGGGACCACAGATACGCAGTATTTT. It translates to CASSSGTSGTTDTQYF. Looking up the rest from reference TRBV5-1 and TRBJ2-3 gives the full variable domain: KAGVTQTPRYLIKTRGQQVTLSCSPISGHRSVSWYQQTPGQGLQFLFEYFSETQRNKGNFPGRFSGRQFSNSRSEMNVSTLELGDSALYLCASSSGTSGTTDTQYFGPGTRLTVL.

The chain employs TRBV7-2 and TRBJ1-1; perhaps TRBD1 as D (5 bases). This CDR3 contains 15 residues. The germline V and J ends were trimmed by 5 bases and 1 base, with 14 bases remaining between them. The germline CDR1 and CDR2 sequences are SGHTA and FQGNSA. Written as DNA, the CDR3 is TGTGCCAGCAGCCCCCTGTCAGGGAGGAACACTGAAGCTTTCTTT. Protein product: CASSPLSGRNTEAFF.

A few counts support this clone. J is TRBJ1-5 and V is TRBV7-8; perhaps TRBD1 as D (6 bases). The V end lost 2 bases, the J end lost 5 bases, and 10 bases lay between the germline ends. The germline V gene has CDR1 SGHVS and CDR2 FQNEAQ. The CDR3 consists of 14 residues. This CDR3 is CASSLRGADQPQHF. CDR3 in DNA: TGTGCCAGCAGCTTAAGGGGGGCGGATCAGCCCCAGCATTTT.

This clone was recorded a few times. The chain is built from TRBV30 and TRBJ1-2; TRBD1 aligns across 7 bases. The CDR3 has 17 residues. V lost 1 base, J lost 3 bases, and 14 bases stayed unmatched. Germline CDR1 is GTSNPN and CDR2 is SVGIG (reference sequence). The CDR3 nucleotides are TGTGCCTGGAGTGGTGGGGACAGCGGGGGTTTTTACTATGGCTACACCTTC. This encodes CAWSGGDSGGFYYGYTF.

The chain recombines TRBV7-2 with TRBJ2-3; 8 nucleotides line up with TRBD2. V shed 6 bases, J shed 0 bases, and the junction held 14 bases outside the gene matches. Germline CDR1 is SGHTA and CDR2 is FQGNSA. CDR3 length: 18 amino acids. The CDR3 region has the DNA TGTGCCAGCAGTTTTAGGGTATTAGCGGGGAGTAGCACAGATACGCAGTATTTT. This codes for CASSFRVLAGSSTDTQYF. The full variable domain, completed using reference TRBV7-2 and TRBJ2-3, is GAGVSQSPSNKVTEKGKDVELRCDPISGHTALYWYRQSLGQGLEFLIYFQGNSAPDKSGLPSDRFSAERTGGSVSTLTIQRTQQEDSAVYLCASSFRVLAGSSTDTQYFGPGTRLTVL.

This clone showed up just a few times. J is TRBJ1-1 and V is TRBV27, with TRBD1 matching 7 bases. The CDR3 has 14 amino acids. Per germline, CDR1 MNHEY and CDR2 SMNVEV (reference sequence). With 4 bases clipped from V and 0 bases from J, the junction kept 2 bases outside the gene matches. The CDR3 region is CASSWTGLNTEAFF. CDR3 DNA sequence: TGTGCCAGCAGTTGGACAGGCTTGAACACTGAAGCTTTCTTT.

The genes are TRBV11-2 and TRBJ2-5; 7 nucleotides agree with TRBD2. CDR1 SGHAT and CDR2 FQNNGV come from the germline V gene. The CDR3 is 14 residues long. V lost 3 bases, J lost 2 bases, and 3 bases stayed unmatched. CDR3 protein: CASSLAGLQETQYF. In DNA form, the CDR3 reads TGTGCCAGCAGCTTGGCGGGACTACAAGAGACCCAGTACTTC.

The V call is TRBV9, the J call TRBJ2-2; no clear D. This CDR3 region has 15 residues. The ends were cut back, 0 bases at V and 1 base at J, with 7 bases in the middle. The V gene's germline CDR1 is SGDLS and CDR2 YYNGEE. The CDR3 spells CASSVGRWNTGELFF. CDR3 DNA sequence: TGTGCCAGCAGCGTAGGTCGGTGGAACACCGGGGAGCTGTTTTTT. The whole variable domain, filled in from reference TRBV9 and TRBJ2-2, reads DSGVTQTPKHLITATGQRVTLRCSPRSGDLSVYWYQQSLDQGLQFLIQYYNGEERAKGNILERFSAQQFPDLHSELNLSSLELGDSALYFCASSVGRWNTGELFFGEGSRLTVL.

This clone was seen once. The CDR3: CASKPGTSGRVDTQYF. The CDR3, as DNA: TGTGCCAGCAAACCAGGGACTAGCGGGAGGGTAGATACGCAGTATTTT. This chain uses TRBV9 with TRBJ2-3; 16 nucleotides line up with TRBD2. The CDR3 covers 16 residues. Germline lookup yields CDR1 SGDLS and CDR2 YYNGEE. J gave up 5 bases and V 6 bases, and 6 bases lay outside the gene matches. Full variable domain (missing parts from reference TRBV9 and TRBJ2-3): DSGVTQTPKHLITATGQRVTLRCSPRSGDLSVYWYQQSLDQGLQFLIQYYNGEERAKGNILERFSAQQFPDLHSELNLSSLELGDSALYFCASKPGTSGRVDTQYFGPGTRLTVL.

The rearrangement uses TRBV4-1 and TRBJ2-2, with D hard to call. The CDR3 covers 11 residues. V was shortened by 6 bases and J by 4 bases, with 3 bases between the two germline ends. CDR1 is MGHRA and CDR2 is YSYEKL in the germline V gene. CDR3 sequence reads: CASSLTGELFF. Written as DNA, the CDR3 is TGCGCCAGCAGTCTCACCGGGGAGCTGTTTTTT.

This chain links TRBV27 with TRBJ1-2; no definite D call. The germline CDR1 and CDR2 sequences are MNHEY and SMNVEV (reference sequence). V was pared by 3 bases and J by 3 bases, with 11 bases between. The CDR3 spans 14 residues. The chain's CDR3 is CASSLGSYYYGYTF. In DNA, the CDR3 is TGTGCCAGCAGTTTGGGGTCTTATTACTATGGCTACACCTTC.

This clone was counted a few times. V and J are TRBV13 and TRBJ2-7; 7 bases map to TRBD2. Germline CDR1 PRHDT, CDR2 FYEKMQ (reference sequence). Unmatched junction bases numbered 4, after V lost 5 bases and J lost 6 bases. The CDR3 covers 12 residues. As DNA, the CDR3 is TGTGCCAGCAGCCTTTCGGGGGGCGAGCAGTACTTC. This translates into CASSLSGGEQYF.

V gene TRBV4-1 combines with J gene TRBJ1-2, with D uncertain. Germline CDR1 is MGHRA and CDR2 is YSYEKL. V lost 0 bases to trimming and J lost 4 bases, with 9 bases between them. The CDR3 is made up of 14 amino acids. The DNA for the CDR3 is TGCGCCAGCAGCCAAGAAATAGGCAGCTATGGCTACACCTTC. Translation: CASSQEIGSYGYTF.

This chain joins TRBV27 and TRBJ1-1, with D unclear. The CDR3 runs 13 residues. The germline V and J ends were trimmed by 2 bases and 4 bases, with 8 bases remaining between them. Germline CDR1 is MNHEY and CDR2 is SMNVEV (reference sequence). CDR3 sequence (DNA): TGTGCCAGCAGTTTAGAGGTATCCACTGAAGCTTTCTTT. Its translation is CASSLEVSTEAFF.

The gene calls are TRBV18 and TRBJ1-3; D ambiguous. In germline, CDR1 is KGHSH, CDR2 LQKENI. Trimming stripped 1 base from V and 0 bases from J, with 10 bases between. The CDR3 spans 16 residues. The CDR3 region is CASSPLIPSSGNTIYF. DNA for the CDR3: TGTGCCAGCTCACCACTGATCCCAAGCTCTGGAAACACCATATATTTT.

The chain couples TRBV5-1 to TRBJ1-4; perhaps TRBD1 as D (5 bases). V was shortened by 7 bases and J by 7 bases, with 17 bases between the two germline ends. Per the germline V gene, CDR1 is SGHRS and CDR2 is YFSETQ. The CDR3 consists of 14 residues. The CDR3 region is CASGTALMGEKLFF. CDR3 sequence (DNA): TGCGCCAGCGGGACCGCCTTAATGGGTGAAAAACTGTTTTTT.

This clone has only a few counts. The rearrangement joins TRBV19 to TRBJ1-2; no clear D. With 5 bases removed from V and 1 base from J, the gap between germline ends came to 14 bases. This CDR3 spans 15 amino acids. Germline V lookup: CDR1 LNHDA, CDR2 SQIVND (reference sequence). The CDR3 loop reads CASSLEGRLNYGYTF. In nucleotides, the CDR3 is TGTGCCAGTAGTTTGGAGGGTCGCCTTAACTATGGCTACACCTTC.

The chain combines TRBV6-1 with TRBJ1-5; TRBD1 matches 9 bases. Trimming took 1 base from V and 8 from J; bases not matched to a gene: 6. CDR3 size: 15 residues. The V gene's germline CDR1 is MNHNS and CDR2 SASEGT. CDR3 nucleotide sequence: TGTGCCAGCAGTGAAGGCACAGGGGGCGCGAAGCCCCAGCATTTT. Its translation: CASSEGTGGAKPQHF.

V and J are TRBV19 and TRBJ2-5; D assignment may be TRBD1 or TRBD2 (5 bases each). V was clipped by 8 bases and J by 4 bases, with 14 bases between them. Germline CDR1 LNHDA, CDR2 SQIVND (reference sequence). There are 13 residues in the CDR3. CDR3 nucleotides: TGTGCCAGTCTAGGGGCGGGTAGAGAGACCCAGTACTTC. Protein: CASLGAGRETQYF. Looking up the rest from reference TRBV19 and TRBJ2-5 gives the full variable domain: DGGITQSPKYLFRKEGQNVTLSCEQNLNHDAMYWYRQDPGQGLRLIYYSQIVNDFQKGDIAEGYSVSREKKESFPLTVTSAQKNPTAFYLCASLGAGRETQYFGPGTRLLVL.

This chain connects TRBV7-6 to TRBJ2-1; TRBD2 is a possible D gene (6 bases). Germline V CDR1 and CDR2: SGHVS, FNYEAQ. Trimming removed 1 base from V and 7 bases from J, with 14 bases in between. The CDR3 loop spans 15 amino acids. The CDR3 protein is CASSLGRDGGNEQFF. CDR3 in DNA: TGTGCCAGCAGCTTAGGGCGGGACGGGGGTAATGAGCAGTTCTTC.